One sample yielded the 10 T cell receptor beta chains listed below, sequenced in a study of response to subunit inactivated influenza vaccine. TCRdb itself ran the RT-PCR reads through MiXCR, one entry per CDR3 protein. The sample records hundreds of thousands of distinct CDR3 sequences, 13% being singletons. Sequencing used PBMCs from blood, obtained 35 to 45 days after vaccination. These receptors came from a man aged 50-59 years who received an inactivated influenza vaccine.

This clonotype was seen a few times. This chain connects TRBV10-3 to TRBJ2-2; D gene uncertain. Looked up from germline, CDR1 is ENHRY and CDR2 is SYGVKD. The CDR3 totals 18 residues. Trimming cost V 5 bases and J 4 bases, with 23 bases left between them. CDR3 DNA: TGTGCCATCAGTTCTCCCACCCAGTGGGTAGAGAGCACCGGGGAGCTGTTTTTT. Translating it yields CAISSPTQWVESTGELFF.

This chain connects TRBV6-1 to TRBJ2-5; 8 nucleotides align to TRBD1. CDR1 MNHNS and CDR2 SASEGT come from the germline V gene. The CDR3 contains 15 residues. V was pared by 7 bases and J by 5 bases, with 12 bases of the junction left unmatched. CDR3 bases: TGTGCCAGCACCGATCCTAGACAGGGGCGGGAGACCCAGTACTTC. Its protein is CASTDPRQGRETQYF.

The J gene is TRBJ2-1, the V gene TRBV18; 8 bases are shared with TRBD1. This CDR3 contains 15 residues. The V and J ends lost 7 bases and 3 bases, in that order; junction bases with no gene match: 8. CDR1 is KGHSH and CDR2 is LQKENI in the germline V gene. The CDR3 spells CASFQGQGHYNEQFF. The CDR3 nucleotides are TGTGCCAGCTTCCAAGGACAGGGTCACTACAATGAGCAGTTCTTC.

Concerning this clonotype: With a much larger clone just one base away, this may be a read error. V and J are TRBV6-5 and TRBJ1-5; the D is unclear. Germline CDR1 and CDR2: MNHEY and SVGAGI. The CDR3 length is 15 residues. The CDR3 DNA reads TGTGCCAGCAGTTACTCGTTCGCAGACAATCAGCCCCATCATTTT. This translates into CASSYSFADNQPHHF.

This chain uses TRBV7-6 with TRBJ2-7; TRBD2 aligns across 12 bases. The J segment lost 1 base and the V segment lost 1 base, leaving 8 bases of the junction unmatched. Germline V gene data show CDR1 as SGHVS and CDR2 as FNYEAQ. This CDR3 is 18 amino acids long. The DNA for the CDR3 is TGTGCCAGCAGCTTAGGAGGCACTAGCGGGGGGTTATCCTACGAGCAGTACTTC. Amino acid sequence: CASSLGGTSGGLSYEQYF.

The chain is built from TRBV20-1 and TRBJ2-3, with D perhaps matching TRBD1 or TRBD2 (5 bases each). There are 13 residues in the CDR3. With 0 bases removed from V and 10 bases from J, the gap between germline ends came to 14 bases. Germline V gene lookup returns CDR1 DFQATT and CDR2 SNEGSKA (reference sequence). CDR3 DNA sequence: TGCAGTGCTAGAGATCGGGATCGGGACGCGCAGTATTTT. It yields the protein CSARDRDRDAQYF.

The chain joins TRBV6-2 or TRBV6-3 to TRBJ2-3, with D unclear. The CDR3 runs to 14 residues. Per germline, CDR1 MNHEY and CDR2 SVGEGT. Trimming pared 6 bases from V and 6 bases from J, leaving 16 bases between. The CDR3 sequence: CASRVTDDRDTQYF. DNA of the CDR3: TGTGCCAGCAGAGTTACGGACGACCGGGATACGCAGTATTTT.

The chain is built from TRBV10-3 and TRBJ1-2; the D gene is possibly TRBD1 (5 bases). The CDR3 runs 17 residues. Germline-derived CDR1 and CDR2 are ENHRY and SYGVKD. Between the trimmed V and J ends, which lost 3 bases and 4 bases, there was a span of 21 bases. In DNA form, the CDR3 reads TGTGCCATCAGTGACCCGGGACGGGGGGTTCGGGGCTATGGCTACACCTTC. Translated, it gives CAISDPGRGVRGYGYTF.

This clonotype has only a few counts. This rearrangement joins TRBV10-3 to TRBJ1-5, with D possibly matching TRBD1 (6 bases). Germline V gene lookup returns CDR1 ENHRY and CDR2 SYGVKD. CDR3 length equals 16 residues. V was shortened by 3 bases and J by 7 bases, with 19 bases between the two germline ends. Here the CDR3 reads CAISDQSQGRRQPQHF. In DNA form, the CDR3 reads TGTGCCATCAGTGATCAGAGCCAGGGGAGGAGGCAGCCCCAGCATTTT.

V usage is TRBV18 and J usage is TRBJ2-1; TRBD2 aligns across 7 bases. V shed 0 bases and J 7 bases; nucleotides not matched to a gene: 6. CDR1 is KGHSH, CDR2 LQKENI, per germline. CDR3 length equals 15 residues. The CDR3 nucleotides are TGTGCCAGCTCACCACCTTCGGGGGGTGCGAATGAGCAGTTCTTC. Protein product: CASSPPSGGANEQFF.